The 14 T cell receptor beta chains listed next were all sequenced from one sample in a study of patients and donors after allogeneic stem cell transplantation. MiXCR, run by TCRdb on the RT-PCR reads, gives a single entry per CDR3 protein. The data hold roughly 150,000 distinct CDR3 sequences, with approximately 25% observed a single time. Sample: blood, either unsorted or a sorted T cell fraction (not recorded which). Source of these receptors: a human donor who was either an allogeneic HSCT recipient or a stem cell or donor lymphocyte infusion donor (not recorded which). It is not recorded whose cells these are; they may come from a transplant donor.

This clonotype was detected only a few times. The V call is TRBV12-3 or TRBV12-4, the J call TRBJ1-5; TRBD1 agrees at 7 bases. V dropped 5 bases and J dropped 2; count of bases not matched to a gene: 9. CDR3 length equals 16 residues. The CDR3 DNA sequence: TGTGCCAGCAGTCCTGCCCCGACAGGGCGCAATCAGCCCCAGCATTTT. Translating gives CASSPAPTGRNQPQHF.

The chain couples TRBV5-1 to TRBJ2-5; no definite D call. Germline CDR1 SGHRS, CDR2 YFSETQ. The CDR3 totals 15 residues. V was pared by 3 bases and J by 3 bases, with 15 bases between. The chain's CDR3 is CASSWAGPIEETQYF. CDR3 DNA: TGCGCCAGCAGCTGGGCAGGACCGATAGAAGAGACCCAGTACTTC. Together with reference TRBV5-1 and TRBJ2-5, the CDR3 gives the full variable domain: KAGVTQTPRYLIKTRGQQVTLSCSPISGHRSVSWYQQTPGQGLQFLFEYFSETQRNKGNFPGRFSGRQFSNSRSEMNVSTLELGDSALYLCASSWAGPIEETQYFGPGTRLLVL.

This chain joins TRBV5-1 and TRBJ2-2; 9 nucleotides align to TRBD1. Losses at the gene ends were 2 bases for V and 3 bases for J; bases not matched to a gene: 5. Germline V gene data show CDR1 as SGHRS and CDR2 as YFSETQ. This CDR3 is 16 amino acids long. The CDR3 DNA is TGCGCCAGCAGCTTCTTGACAGGGGGATACACCGGGGAGCTGTTTTTT. It is translated as CASSFLTGGYTGELFF.

In its sample, this clonotype was seen a few times. The chain links TRBV5-1 to TRBJ2-1, with 9 bases identical to TRBD2. CDR3 size: 15 residues. Germline V gene data show CDR1 as SGHRS and CDR2 as YFSETQ. After removal of 4 bases from V and 5 bases from J, the junction contained 7 bases not matched to a gene. Written as DNA, the CDR3 is TGCGCCAGCAGCATGGCGGGGGGGCCGAACAATGAGCAGTTCTTC. It specifies CASSMAGGPNNEQFF.

This clonotype was picked up a small number of times. V is TRBV5-1 and J is TRBJ2-1; D is unresolved. With 5 bases removed from V and 7 bases from J, the gap between germline ends came to 13 bases. The germline CDR1 and CDR2 sequences are SGHRS and YFSETQ. CDR3 length equals 13 residues. In DNA, the CDR3 is TGCGCCAGCAGTCTTGTTCCGGAAAATGAGCAGTTCTTC. Residues: CASSLVPENEQFF.

This chain uses TRBV29-1 with TRBJ2-3; no clear D gene. V lost 4 bases to trimming and J lost 1 base, with 6 bases between them. Germline CDR1 SQVTM, CDR2 ANQGSEA. This CDR3 is 12 amino acids long. The CDR3 nucleotides read TGCAGCGTTGGAAAACGCACAGATACGCAGTATTTT. This encodes CSVGKRTDTQYF.

This clonotype has only a few counts. The CDR3 here is CASSFDRVRNQPQHF. In nucleotides, the CDR3 is TGTGCCAGCAGCTTCGACAGGGTGCGCAATCAGCCCCAGCATTTT. V is TRBV7-2 and J is TRBJ1-5, with TRBD1 identical over 7 bases. The V and J ends lost 3 bases and 2 bases, in that order; junction bases with no gene match: 4. Looked up from germline, CDR1 is SGHTA and CDR2 is FQGNSA. This CDR3 has 15 amino acids.

Only a few counts were recorded for this clonotype. The V and J genes are TRBV5-6 and TRBJ1-6; D not resolved. Per germline, CDR1 SGHDT and CDR2 YYEEEE. This CDR3 has 12 residues. V was shortened by 4 bases and J by 10 bases, with 9 bases between the two germline ends. The CDR3 here is CASSDLMSPLHF. Here the CDR3 DNA reads TGTGCCAGCAGCGACTTAATGTCACCCCTCCACTTT. Complete variable domain (other parts from reference TRBV5-6 and TRBJ1-6): DAGVTQSPTHLIKTRGQQVTLRCSPKSGHDTVSWYQQALGQGPQFIFQYYEEEERQRGNFPDRFSGHQFPNYSSELNVNALLLGDSALYLCASSDLMSPLHFGNGTRLTVT.

Only a few counts were recorded for this clonotype. The chain is built from TRBV3-1 and TRBJ1-1, with D possibly matching TRBD1 (5 bases). CDR1 LGHDT and CDR2 YNNKEL come from the germline V gene (reference sequence). CDR3 length: 15 residues. Deletions cut 4 bases from V and 6 bases from J, with 18 bases between. The CDR3 bases are TGTGCCAGCAGCCCGCGCCGCAGGGTTTTCGCTGAAGCTTTCTTT. Translating it yields CASSPRRRVFAEAFF.

This clonotype was observed a handful of times. This chain connects TRBV20-1 to TRBJ2-1; 11 bases are shared with TRBD2. The CDR3 runs 15 residues. After removal of 6 bases from V and 3 bases from J, the junction contained 7 bases not matched to a gene. Germline CDR1 is DFQATT and CDR2 is SNEGSKA (reference sequence). CDR3 sequence reads: CSAQRLAGLYNEQFF. As DNA, the CDR3 is TGCAGTGCACAGAGACTAGCGGGACTCTACAATGAGCAGTTCTTC.

This clonotype showed up just a few times. The chain uses TRBV14 and TRBJ1-2; D uncertain. The germline V gene has CDR1 SGHDN and CDR2 FVKESK. The CDR3 covers 13 residues. Trimming stripped 4 bases from V and 3 bases from J, with 9 bases between. CDR3 bases: TGTGCCAGCAGCCGTCGCGGGGACTATGGCTACACCTTC. Amino acid sequence: CASSRRGDYGYTF.

This clonotype was seen a few times. This chain links TRBV6-5 with TRBJ1-5; a weak D match, TRBD1 (6 bases). V dropped 4 bases and J dropped 6 bases, with 19 bases sitting between them. Germline V gives CDR1 MNHEY, CDR2 SVGAGI. This CDR3 region has 16 residues. CDR3 coding DNA: TGTGCCAGCAGTTCCCGTAGGGGGTCGATGGTTCAGCCCCAGCATTTT. Amino acids: CASSSRRGSMVQPQHF.

V gene TRBV12-3 or TRBV12-4 combines with J gene TRBJ2-1; 7 bases are shared with TRBD2. The CDR3 loop spans 15 amino acids. Losses at the gene ends were 2 bases for V and 5 bases for J; bases not matched to a gene: 6. CDR3 protein: CASSLYTSAHNEQFF. The CDR3 coding sequence is TGTGCCAGCAGTTTATATACTAGCGCACACAATGAGCAGTTCTTC.

The chain combines TRBV10-3 with TRBJ2-5, with D perhaps matching TRBD2 (6 bases). Deletions cut 0 bases from V and 2 bases from J, with 10 bases between. The CDR3 consists of 15 residues. CDR1 ENHRY and CDR2 SYGVKD come from the germline V gene. The CDR3 loop reads CAISESRGIQETQYF. CDR3 DNA: TGTGCCATCAGTGAGTCCCGGGGGATACAAGAGACCCAGTACTTC.